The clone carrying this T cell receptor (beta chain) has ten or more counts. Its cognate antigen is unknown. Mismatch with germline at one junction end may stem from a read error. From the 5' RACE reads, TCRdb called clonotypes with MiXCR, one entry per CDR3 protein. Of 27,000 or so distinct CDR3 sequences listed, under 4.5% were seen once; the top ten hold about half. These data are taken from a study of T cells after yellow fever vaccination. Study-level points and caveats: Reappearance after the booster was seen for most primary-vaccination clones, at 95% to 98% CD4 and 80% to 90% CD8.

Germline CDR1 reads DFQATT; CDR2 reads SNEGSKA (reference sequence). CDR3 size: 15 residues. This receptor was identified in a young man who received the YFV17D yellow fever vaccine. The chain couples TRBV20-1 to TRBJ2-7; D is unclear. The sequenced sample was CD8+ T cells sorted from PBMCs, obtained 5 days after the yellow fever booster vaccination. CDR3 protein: CSARDVWQSSYEQYF. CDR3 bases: TGCAGCGCTAGGGATGTGTGGCAGAGCTCCTACGAGCAGTACTTC.